The entry below describes one T cell receptor beta chain. Its specificity is not known. V lost 2 bases to trimming and J lost 4 bases, with 14 bases between them. Per germline, CDR1 SQVTM and CDR2 ANQGSEA. The CDR3 has 14 residues. Next came a second PCR, run for about 6 to 12 cycles, which used a sample-barcoded 5' primer along with a J-beta primer mix. TCRdb used MiXCR to reprocess the 5' RACE reads, holding one entry per CDR3 protein. The sample carries 780,000 or so distinct CDR3 sequences, just over 55% recorded once. This entry belongs to a study of blood T cells in healthy people across ages. Whole-study context: Template switching captured about one barcoded beta molecule per two T cells.

Samples had at least 7 million PBMCs isolated from them. Study outcomes and limitations: The percentage of naive T cells correlated strongly with TCR beta diversity. Because sorting was not performed, PBMCs prevented conclusive naive versus antigen-experienced comparison.

J is TRBJ1-2 and V is TRBV29-1; no reliable D call. Sequencing was done on a sample of blood. The clonotype was recovered from a man aged 40-50 years in good health. The CDR3 sequence is CSVERRGPLYGYTF. The CDR3 DNA reads TGCAGCGTTGAACGTCGGGGTCCCCTCTATGGCTACACCTTC.